A selection of T cell receptor beta chains follows, all from one sample in a study of T cells after yellow fever vaccination. TCRdb called the 5' RACE reads again in MiXCR, with one record for every CDR3 protein. This sample carries 320,000 or so distinct CDR3 sequences, about 7.8% of them seen once, and the ten largest clones take roughly 15%. Sequencing was performed on PBMCs, taken about 49 days after the first yellow fever vaccination. Source of these receptors: a man aged 18-30 years who received the YFV17D yellow fever vaccine. The CDR3 runs from the conserved cysteine through the conserved F or W. Some rows mark clone size as missing; the rest say once, few, many or name a class of expanded clone.

size | V | CDR3
few | TRBV20-1 | CSARDIEGAGIQYF
- | TRBV5-1 | CASSEGQVLNTEAFF
- | TRBV6-2/TRBV6-3 | CASSYPKNSGANVLTF
few | TRBV20-1 | CSARKTGINNSPLHF
many | TRBV7-6 | CASSRSGGPPSMDEQFF
- | TRBV5-1 | CASSLAGQGGYTF
- | TRBV7-9 | CASSSTSGLETQYF
many | TRBV20-1 | CSAGPSGGYYEQYF
few | TRBV3-1 | CASSQGVGGLSYGYTF
- | TRBV5-1 | CASSLGLAARTSTDTQYF
- | TRBV5-1 | CASSGDRRGNTEAFF
- | TRBV11-2 | CASSPASTRVYEQYF
- | TRBV6-5 | CASTLEAGGGLETQYF
few | TRBV6-1 | CASRLRQGTEAFF
many | TRBV4-1 | CASGRTRGTGNTGELFF
- | TRBV20-1 | CSARTGGEAFF
few | TRBV4-1 | CASSQVDLGFTNSPLHF
- | TRBV5-1 | CASSSATPGGTEAFF
few | TRBV12-3/TRBV12-4 | CASSPHNTEAFF
- | TRBV4-2 | CASSQDYRSAQETQYF
few | TRBV24-1 | CATSGTSGGRFNEQFF
few | TRBV6-6 | CASRLQGGETQYF
- | TRBV6-5 | CASSYRGGTFF
- | TRBV5-4 | CASSTRDRGTSEAFF
- | TRBV20-1 | CSASQSTNEKLFF
few | TRBV5-4 | CASSRDTDLDTEAFF
- | TRBV24-1 | CATSDFRSSSYNEQFF
- | TRBV5-1 | CASSLVERKGEQFF
- | TRBV10-3 | CAISEAQGSQPQHF
- | TRBV7-9 | CASSSGIVWRRGGLVSNTQYF
few | TRBV12-3/TRBV12-4 | CASSLAASGAWLFF
few | TRBV7-8 | CASSPRTGATYNSPLHF
few | TRBV5-1 | CASSLLEDTDTQYF
many | TRBV5-4 | CASSSTTSGAYTQYF
many | TRBV7-3 | CASSTTPRVDTQYF
few | TRBV27 | CASSFSSTAYEQYF
many | TRBV27 | CATTGGASVNSPLHF
few | TRBV4-2 | CASSQDGQANYGYTF
few | TRBV5-4 | CASSLGLDPYEQYF
- | TRBV24-1 | CATQKDTDTQYF
- | TRBV6-2/TRBV6-3 | CASSASGVSPLHF
- | TRBV4-3 | CASSQELAGQTRYEQYF
few | TRBV18 | CASSPGFGLAVYEQYF
- | TRBV5-1 | CASSPPTTTVNTGELFF
few | TRBV6-1 | CGANRGFYEQYF
many | TRBV5-1 | CASSLGVYNSPLHF
- | TRBV20-1 | CSAGSSGGANTQYF
- | TRBV5-1 | CASSLGAGRGGSEQFF
- | TRBV7-2 | CASSPEAGAEAFF
few | TRBV7-6 | CASSSTGGAGGAKNIQYF
few | TRBV7-2 | CASSWNGAGGYTF
- | TRBV4-2 | CASSQEPPDTGELFF
- | TRBV10-2 | CATWDGSTDTQYF
few | TRBV7-2 | CASSPSASYNEQFF
many | TRBV6-2/TRBV6-3 | CASRRQGYQETQYF
- | TRBV5-1 | CASSFLAGGLSNEQFF
- | TRBV7-9 | CASSLQTPRLDGYTF
- | TRBV7-3 | CASSPRGPSSYNEQFF
few | TRBV10-2 | CASSIGQGMNQPQHF